This T cell receptor beta chain was profiled in a study of identical twins. Each CDR3 protein gets one entry after TCRdb re-called the 5' RACE reads with MiXCR. In the table there are roughly 690,000 distinct CDR3 sequences, 21% of which are singletons. The germline gives CDR1 SGHRS, CDR2 YFSETQ. Trimming stripped 2 bases from V and 2 bases from J, with 13 bases between. The CDR3 runs to 16 residues. These data were also filed under a second study, of T cells expressing NK-cell markers.

The gene calls are TRBV5-1 and TRBJ2-2; D tentatively reads TRBD1 or TRBD2 (5 bases each). The clonotype was recovered from a young woman in good health. The sequencing sample was made of PBMCs. CDR3 sequence (DNA): TGCGCCAGCAGCTTCCTCGGGACGGGAAACACCGGGGAGCTGTTTTTT. Translated: CASSFLGTGNTGELFF.